The clone carrying this T cell receptor (beta chain) was observed a few times. The CDR3 runs to 12 residues. The trim removed 4 bases at V and 11 bases at J, leaving 10 bases unmatched. Germline assignment: CDR1 SQVTM and CDR2 ANQGSEA. The data originate from a study of cytomegalovirus exposure and HLA in healthy donors. Primers: 60 Vbeta forward and 13 Jbeta reverse. Clones were sequenced by immunoSEQ multiplex PCR, and TCRdb holds only the in-frame ones, with some missing. The sample includes over 150,000 clones, around 63% of them seen just once. Sequencing was performed on PBMCs. The TCR originated in a woman aged 18-30 years in good health and CMV-seropositive. The genes are TRBV29-1 and TRBJ1-1, with 7 bases lining up with TRBD1. CDR3 region: CSVAQTGDEAFF. CDR3 DNA: TGCAGCGTTGCCCAAACAGGGGATGAGGCTTTCTTT.